This T cell receptor (beta chain) is drawn from a study of cytomegalovirus exposure and HLA in healthy donors. Overall study context: In a previous analysis, some 110 million unique TCR beta sequences were found from roughly 200 million T cells.

PCR involved 60 Vbeta and 13 Jbeta primers. TCRdb keeps only in-frame clones here, not all; method: immunoSEQ multiplex PCR. The data show roughly 180,000 clones, 80% to 90% seen once. General study findings and limits: Later, TCR association rates were found to vary by HLA locus, highest for DRB1 and lowest for HLA-C.

In the case of this clone: Its antigen is not known.

Germline loops: CDR1 ENHRY, CDR2 SYGVKD. This CDR3 is 15 amino acids long. V shed 10 bases, J shed 0 bases, and the junction held 7 bases outside the gene matches. The chain uses TRBV10-3 and TRBJ2-2; 8 nucleotides agree with TRBD1. The sequenced sample was PBMCs. The sequence came from a man between 18 and 29 years old in good health and CMV-seropositive. CDR3: CATQQGGANTGELFF. CDR3 coding DNA: TGTGCCACTCAACAGGGGGGCGCGAACACCGGGGAGCTGTTTTTT.